Below are 20 T cell receptor beta chains sequenced from a single sample in a study of blood T cell repertoires in COVID-19. Measured with immunoSEQ multiplex PCR; TCRdb has only the in-frame clones, and not every one. This table has about 78,000 clones, 90% appearing once. The sequencing sample was made of peripheral blood. The receptors come from an elderly woman with acute or convalescent COVID-19.

This clone was recorded a few times. Here the CDR3 DNA reads TGCAGCGTTGTTCCCACAGGGAGAGGAAACACCATATATTTT. The encoded protein is CSVVPTGRGNTIYF. The V call is TRBV29-1, the J call TRBJ1-3; D might be TRBD1 (6 bases). The V and J ends lost 4 bases and 4 bases respectively, with 14 bases between them. Germline CDR1 and CDR2: SQVTM and ANQGSEA. CDR3 length: 14 residues.

The chain has TRBV7-2 and TRBJ2-3; 11 bases map to TRBD2. Germline CDR1 and CDR2: SGHTA and FQGNSA. V shed 2 bases and J 0 bases; nucleotides not matched to a gene: 4. There are 17 residues in the CDR3. CDR3: CASSLLAGGISTDTQYF. The DNA for the CDR3 is TGTGCCAGCAGCTTATTAGCGGGGGGGATCAGCACAGATACGCAGTATTTT.

The J gene is TRBJ1-2, the V gene TRBV10-3; no reliable D call. The CDR3 spans 12 residues. CDR1 is ENHRY, CDR2 SYGVKD, per germline. Trimming left V 2 bases short and J 4 bases short, with 5 bases between. In nucleotides, the CDR3 is TGTGCCATCAGTGAGGGCAGCTATGGCTACACCTTC. Translated, it gives CAISEGSYGYTF.

As DNA, the CDR3 is TGTGCCAGCAGCCTCCAGAAGGGGGGGCCATCAGATACGCAGTATTTT. Encoded protein: CASSLQKGGPSDTQYF. The rearrangement joins TRBV4-2 to TRBJ2-3, with D possibly being TRBD2 (7 bases). V dropped 4 bases and J dropped 4 bases, with 18 bases sitting between them. This CDR3 spans 16 amino acids. Per germline, CDR1 LGHNA and CDR2 YNFKEQ.

CDR3 nucleotide sequence: TGCGCCAGCGGACTCGAGGAAGGCGGGAGGGCGGGTGGTGACAATGAGCAGTTCTTC. This gives the protein CASGLEEGGRAGGDNEQFF. The chain is built from TRBV5-1 and TRBJ2-1, with TRBD2 matching over 9 bases. The germline gives CDR1 SGHRS, CDR2 YFSETQ. J was trimmed by 5 bases and V by 7 bases; bases with no gene match: 22. The CDR3 has 19 amino acids.

This rearrangement joins TRBV5-6 to TRBJ2-3; D ambiguous. Per the germline V gene, CDR1 is SGHDT and CDR2 is YYEEEE. Trimming stripped 4 bases from V and 5 bases from J, with 8 bases between. CDR3 length: 12 amino acids. For the CDR3, the DNA is TGTGCCAGCAGCGGGCAGATAGATACGCAGTATTTT. Amino acids: CASSGQIDTQYF.

The V gene is TRBV12-3 or TRBV12-4, the J gene TRBJ1-2, with unresolved D. CDR3 length: 13 residues. V lost 3 bases, J lost 4 bases, and 9 bases lay in between. As DNA, the CDR3 is TGTGCCAGCAGTTTCGGGGAACGCTATGGCTACACCTTC. It specifies CASSFGERYGYTF.

This chain uses TRBV19 with TRBJ2-3; TRBD2 might be the D (5 bases). The germline V gene has CDR1 LNHDA and CDR2 SQIVND (reference sequence). V gave up 3 bases and J gave up 3 bases, with 10 bases separating them. This CDR3 has 14 residues. CDR3: CASSILAPTDTQYF. In nucleotides, the CDR3 is TGTGCCAGTAGTATCTTAGCGCCAACAGATACGCAGTATTTT.

This rearrangement joins TRBV14 to TRBJ1-2, with D possibly TRBD1 on 6 matching bases. CDR3 length equals 13 residues. Per the germline V gene, CDR1 is SGHDN and CDR2 is FVKESK. V lost 1 base and J lost 4, with 7 bases in between. CDR3 protein: CASSQATGYGYTF. CDR3 sequence (DNA): TGTGCCAGCAGCCAAGCGACAGGCTATGGCTACACCTTC.

As DNA, the CDR3 is TGTGCCAGCAGTGAAGCGACAGGGAGAAGAAGAGACGAGCAGTACTTC. Translated: CASSEATGRRRDEQYF. The chain combines TRBV6-1 with TRBJ2-7, with 7 bases identical to TRBD1. CDR3 length: 16 residues. The V gene's germline CDR1 is MNHNS and CDR2 SASEGT. Trimming at V came to 0 bases and at J to 5 bases, leaving 10 bases not matched to a gene.

This clone is medium-sized within its sample. The chain has TRBV5-1 and TRBJ2-2, with 7 positions matching TRBD2. V was clipped by 4 bases and J by 7 bases; unmatched bases: 10. Germline V gene sequence: CDR1 SGHRS, CDR2 YFSETQ. This CDR3 contains 15 residues. The chain's CDR3 is CASSLLADLVGELFF. The CDR3 DNA follows: TGCGCCAGCAGCCTGCTAGCGGACCTCGTCGGGGAGCTGTTTTTT. The complete variable domain, with remaining parts taken from reference TRBV5-1 and TRBJ2-2, reads KAGVTQTPRYLIKTRGQQVTLSCSPISGHRSVSWYQQTPGQGLQFLFEYFSETQRNKGNFPGRFSGRQFSNSRSEMNVSTLELGDSALYLCASSLLADLVGELFFGEGSRLTVL.

This chain joins TRBV2 and TRBJ1-6, with no clear D. Germline lookup yields CDR1 SNHLY and CDR2 FYNNEI. The CDR3 length is 17 residues. V was trimmed by 2 bases and J by 7 bases, leaving 18 bases between them. The chain's CDR3 is CASSEFSQQLVNSPLHF. The CDR3 bases are TGTGCCAGCAGTGAATTCTCCCAGCAGCTAGTAAATTCACCCCTCCACTTT.

The chain employs TRBV9 and TRBJ2-1; D perhaps matches TRBD2 (6 bases). This CDR3 region has 16 residues. V lost 2 bases and J lost 0, with 12 bases in between. Germline CDR1 is SGDLS and CDR2 is YYNGEE. The chain's CDR3 is CASSVGTRSSYNEQFF. The CDR3, as DNA: TGTGCCAGCAGCGTTGGGACTCGGAGCTCCTACAATGAGCAGTTCTTC.

This clone was observed a few times. V usage is TRBV9 and J usage is TRBJ1-4; unclear D gene. The germline V gene has CDR1 SGDLS and CDR2 YYNGEE. Trimming removed 0 bases from V and 8 bases from J, with 8 bases in between. The CDR3 extends over 13 amino acids. CDR3 sequence reads: CASSVADGEKLFF. In nucleotides, the CDR3 is TGTGCCAGCAGCGTAGCTGACGGGGAAAAACTGTTTTTT. The full variable domain, in which reference TRBV9 and TRBJ1-4 provide the parts outside the CDR3, is DSGVTQTPKHLITATGQRVTLRCSPRSGDLSVYWYQQSLDQGLQFLIQYYNGEERAKGNILERFSAQQFPDLHSELNLSSLELGDSALYFCASSVADGEKLFFGSGTQLSVL.

V is TRBV10-1 and J is TRBJ2-7; weak D call: TRBD2 (5 bases). Germline loops: CDR1 WNHNN, CDR2 SYGVQD (reference sequence). Trimming shortened V by 3 bases and J by 6 bases, and 12 bases separated the two germline ends. This CDR3 has 13 amino acids. The CDR3 loop reads CASSEYSVGEQYF. CDR3 coding DNA: TGCGCCAGCAGTGAATATAGCGTTGGCGAGCAGTACTTC.

The chain employs TRBV2 and TRBJ1-1; D not resolved. Germline CDR1 SNHLY, CDR2 FYNNEI. The ends were cut back, 1 base at V and 1 base at J, with 7 bases in the middle. CDR3 length equals 14 residues. DNA for the CDR3: TGTGCCAGCAGTGAAGTATCCAGGAACACTGAAGCTTTCTTT. Translating it yields CASSEVSRNTEAFF.

The chain carries TRBV19 and TRBJ2-3, with 10 bases aligning to TRBD2. In germline, CDR1 is LNHDA, CDR2 SQIVND (reference sequence). The CDR3 loop spans 18 amino acids. Germline trimming cut 4 bases from V and 1 base from J; bases unmatched to any gene: 11. In DNA, the CDR3 is TGTGCCAGTAGTAACAGATGGTCCAGCGGGGGGGGCACAGATACGCAGTATTTT. This encodes CASSNRWSSGGGTDTQYF.

The rearrangement links TRBV5-4 to TRBJ1-5; D remains ambiguous. The CDR3 runs to 14 residues. The germline gives CDR1 SGHNT, CDR2 YYREEE (reference sequence). V was pared by 4 bases and J by 0 bases, with 8 bases between. Here the CDR3 reads CASSRRDSNQPQHF. CDR3 bases: TGTGCCAGCAGCCGCCGGGATAGCAATCAGCCCCAGCATTTT.

The CDR3 region has the DNA TGTGCCAGCGGGACTAGCGGGAGCTTAGGTTCGGAGTTCTTC. Encoded protein: CASGTSGSLGSEFF. This chain uses TRBV2 with TRBJ2-1, with 14 bases matching TRBD2. Per the germline V gene, CDR1 is SNHLY and CDR2 is FYNNEI. J lost 14 bases, V lost 8 bases, and 11 bases had no gene match. The CDR3 runs to 14 residues.

CDR3 loop: CATSDSGLGTEAFF. The CDR3 DNA sequence: TGTGCCACCAGTGATTCCGGACTAGGGACTGAAGCTTTCTTT. The V call is TRBV24-1, the J call TRBJ1-1, with D uncertain. V lost 2 bases and J 5 bases, leaving 11 bases between the germline ends. The CDR3 covers 14 residues. Germline CDR1 and CDR2: KGHDR and SFDVKD.